The 3 T cell receptor beta chains listed next were all sequenced from one sample in a study of blood T cells in healthy people across ages. The use of a sample-barcoded 5' primer and a J-beta primer mix characterized a second PCR of roughly 7 to 11 cycles. TCRdb reprocessed the 5' RACE reads with MiXCR, giving one entry per CDR3 protein. The sample shows 700,000 or so distinct CDR3 sequences, around a fifth of them seen only once. Material for sequencing was blood. These receptors were obtained from a man aged 65 to 85 in good health.

This clonotype has only a few counts. The chain recombines TRBV12-3 or TRBV12-4 with TRBJ2-7, with D maybe TRBD1 (6 bases). The CDR3 is 13 amino acids. V was pared by 8 bases and J by 5 bases, with 16 bases between. This CDR3 is CASLSGRGDEQYF. The CDR3 nucleotides read TGTGCCAGCCTTTCTGGCAGGGGCGACGAGCAGTACTTC.

This clonotype was seen more than once but under ten times. The chain links TRBV7-7 to TRBJ2-5, with D hard to call. Trimming took 5 bases from V and 3 from J, leaving 10 bases between them. Germline CDR1 SSHAT, CDR2 FNYEAQ (reference sequence). The CDR3 runs to 13 residues. The CDR3 reads CASSHPAEETQYF. DNA for the CDR3: TGTGCCAGCAGCCACCCGGCAGAAGAGACCCAGTACTTC.

This clonotype has just a few counts. The chain carries TRBV11-3 and TRBJ2-5; 9 positions agree with TRBD2. The CDR3 extends over 16 amino acids. Per germline, CDR1 SGHNT and CDR2 YENEEA. The J segment lost 2 bases and the V segment lost 4 bases, leaving 8 bases of the junction unmatched. The DNA of the CDR3 is TGTGCCAGCAGCTCCCGGCTAGCGGGACCACAAGAGACCCAGTACTTC. This sequence encodes CASSSRLAGPQETQYF.